What follows is one TCR beta chain and its context. This entry is derived from a study of cytomegalovirus exposure and HLA in healthy donors. The CDR3 covers 16 residues. Germline CDR1 reads SGHVS; CDR2 reads FQNEAQ. V dropped 5 bases and J dropped 2 bases, with 16 bases sitting between them. The PCR used 60 Vbeta and 13 Jbeta primers. The protocol was immunoSEQ multiplex PCR, while the TCRdb copy is restricted to in-frame clones and leaves out a portion. The top ten hold about a fifth of the sample, which has around 20,000 clones, about 80% seen once. Nominal health characterized the donors when sampled, though unrecorded immune exposures were likely.

Sequenced sample: PBMCs. This receptor was identified in a human donor in good health. The chain has TRBV7-8 and TRBJ1-5, with D possibly matching TRBD1 (6 bases). The CDR3 protein is CASSVNRVKRNQPQHF. The CDR3 nucleotides read TGTGCCAGCAGCGTAAACAGGGTGAAGCGCAATCAGCCCCAGCATTTT.